This T cell receptor (beta chain) was observed in a study of cytomegalovirus exposure and HLA in healthy donors. Those who donated were healthy bone marrow donors. PCR was performed using 60 Vbeta and 13 Jbeta primers. Clones were sequenced by immunoSEQ multiplex PCR, and TCRdb holds only the in-frame ones, with some missing. Of roughly 110,000 clones listed, around 78% are singletons. Study results and caveats: In a later analysis, donors in an Asian-associated ancestry cluster reportedly had fewer N-insertions in productive TCRs than the cohort mean. TRBV6-2, TRBV6-3 and other indistinguishable V segments were excluded.

This CDR3 comprises 13 residues. The V gene's germline CDR1 is WNHNN and CDR2 SYGVQD (reference sequence). V lost 2 bases and J lost 2, with 6 bases in between. As concerns this clone: What it binds is not known.

The clonotype comes from a man in his thirties or forties in good health and CMV-seronegative. The V gene is TRBV10-1, the J gene TRBJ1-2; D gene uncertain. The sample consisted of PBMCs. The CDR3 spells CASSEMRNYGYTF. In nucleotides, the CDR3 is TGCGCCAGCAGTGAGATGAGGAACTATGGCTACACCTTC.